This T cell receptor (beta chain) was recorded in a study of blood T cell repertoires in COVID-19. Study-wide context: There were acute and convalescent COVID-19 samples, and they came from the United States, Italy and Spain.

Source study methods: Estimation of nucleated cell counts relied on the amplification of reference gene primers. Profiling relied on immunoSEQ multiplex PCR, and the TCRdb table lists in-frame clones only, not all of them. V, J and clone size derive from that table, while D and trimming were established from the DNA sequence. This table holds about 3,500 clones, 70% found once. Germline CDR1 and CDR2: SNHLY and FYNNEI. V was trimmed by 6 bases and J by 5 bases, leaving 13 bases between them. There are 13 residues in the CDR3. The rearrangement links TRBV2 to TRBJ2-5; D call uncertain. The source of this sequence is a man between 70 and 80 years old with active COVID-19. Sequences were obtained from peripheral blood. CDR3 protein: CASRQTVRETQYF. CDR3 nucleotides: TGTGCCAGCAGGCAAACCGTCCGGGAGACCCAGTACTTC.